The entry that follows covers one T cell receptor (beta chain) sequence. Its specificity is not known. This sample is part of a study of CD8+ T cells in alopecia areata. Notes on the study in general: Higher clonality was seen in lesional scalp than in normal scalp, especially in alopecia totalis/universalis. Patients shared TCRs less clearly than mice did, possibly owing to HLA.

Sample treatment: oral pan-JAK inhibitor, 5-10 mg twice daily. Obtained from alopecia areata patients were lesional scalp punch biopsies along with peripheral blood. cDNA serving as the sequencing template came from extracted, reverse transcribed RNA. Produced via immunoSEQ multiplex PCR; TCRdb's table is partial and in-frame only. This table holds 98,000 or so clones, 50% to 75% found once. This receptor was taken from a human donor with alopecia areata. The sequenced sample was CD8+ T cells sorted from blood, obtained at week 4, from a patient treated with tofacitinib.

The CDR3, as DNA: TGCGCCAGCAGCAGGTTGACAGGGGACACCGGGGAGCTGTTTTTT. Protein: CASSRLTGDTGELFF. This chain uses TRBV4-1 with TRBJ2-2; 8 bases match TRBD1. Per germline, CDR1 MGHRA and CDR2 YSYEKL. The V segment lost 5 bases and the J segment 3 bases; nucleotides outside the gene matches: 5. The CDR3 extends over 15 amino acids.